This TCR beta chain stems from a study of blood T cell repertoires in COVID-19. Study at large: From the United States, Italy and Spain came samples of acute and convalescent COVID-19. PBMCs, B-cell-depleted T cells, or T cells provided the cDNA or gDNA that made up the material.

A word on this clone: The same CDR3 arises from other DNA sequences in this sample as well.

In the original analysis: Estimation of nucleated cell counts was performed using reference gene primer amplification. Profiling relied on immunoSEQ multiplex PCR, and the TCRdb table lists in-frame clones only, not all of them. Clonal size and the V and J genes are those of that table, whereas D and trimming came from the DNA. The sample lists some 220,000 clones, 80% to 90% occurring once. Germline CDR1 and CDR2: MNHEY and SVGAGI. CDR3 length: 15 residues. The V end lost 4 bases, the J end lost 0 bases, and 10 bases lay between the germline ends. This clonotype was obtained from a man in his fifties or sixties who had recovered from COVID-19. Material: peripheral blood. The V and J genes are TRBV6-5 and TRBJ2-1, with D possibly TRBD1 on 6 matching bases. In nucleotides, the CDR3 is TGTGCCAGCAGTTCTACAGGGAACTCCTACAATGAGCAGTTCTTC. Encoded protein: CASSSTGNSYNEQFF.